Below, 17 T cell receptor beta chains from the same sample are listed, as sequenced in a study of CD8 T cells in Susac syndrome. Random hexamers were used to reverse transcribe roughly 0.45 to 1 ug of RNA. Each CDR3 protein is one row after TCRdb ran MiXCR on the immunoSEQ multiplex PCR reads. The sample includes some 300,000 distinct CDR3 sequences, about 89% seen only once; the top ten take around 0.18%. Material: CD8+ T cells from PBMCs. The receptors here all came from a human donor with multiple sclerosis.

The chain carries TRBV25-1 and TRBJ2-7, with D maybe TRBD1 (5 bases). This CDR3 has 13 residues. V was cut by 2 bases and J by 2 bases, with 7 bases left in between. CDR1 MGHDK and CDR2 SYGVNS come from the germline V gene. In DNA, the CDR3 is TGTGCCAGCAGTGAACAGGGTCCCTACGAGCAGTACTTC. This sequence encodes CASSEQGPYEQYF.

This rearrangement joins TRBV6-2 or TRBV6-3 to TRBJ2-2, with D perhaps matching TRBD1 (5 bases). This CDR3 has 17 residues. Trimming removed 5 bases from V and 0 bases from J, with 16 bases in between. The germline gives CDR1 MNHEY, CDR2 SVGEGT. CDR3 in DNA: TGTGCCAGCAGTCTTCAGGGAACGTTCGCGAACACCGGGGAGCTGTTTTTT. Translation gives CASSLQGTFANTGELFF.

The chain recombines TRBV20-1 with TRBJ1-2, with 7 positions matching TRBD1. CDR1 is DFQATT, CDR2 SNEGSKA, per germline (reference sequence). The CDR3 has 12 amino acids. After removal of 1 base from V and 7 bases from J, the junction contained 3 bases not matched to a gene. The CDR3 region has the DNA TGCAGTGCTAGAGTGCCAGGGGGTGGCTACACCTTC. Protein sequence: CSARVPGGGYTF.

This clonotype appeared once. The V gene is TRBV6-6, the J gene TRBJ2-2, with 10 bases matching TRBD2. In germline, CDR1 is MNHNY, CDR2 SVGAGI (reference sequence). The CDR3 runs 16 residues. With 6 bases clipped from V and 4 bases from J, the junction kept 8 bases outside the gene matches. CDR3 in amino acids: CASSPSGGRITGELFF. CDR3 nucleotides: TGTGCCAGCAGCCCTAGCGGGGGCCGTATCACCGGGGAGCTGTTTTTT.

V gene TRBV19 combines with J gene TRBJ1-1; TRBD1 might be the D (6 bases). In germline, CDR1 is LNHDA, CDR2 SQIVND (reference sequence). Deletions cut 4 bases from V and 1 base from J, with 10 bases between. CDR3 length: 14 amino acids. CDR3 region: CASSNQGWNTEAFF. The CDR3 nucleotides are TGTGCCAGTAGTAACCAGGGGTGGAACACTGAAGCTTTCTTT.

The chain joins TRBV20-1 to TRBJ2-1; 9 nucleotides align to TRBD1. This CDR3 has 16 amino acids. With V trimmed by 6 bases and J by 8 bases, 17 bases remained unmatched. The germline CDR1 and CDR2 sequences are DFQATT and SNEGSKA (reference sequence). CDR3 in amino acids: CSAAPGTGLNEDEQFF. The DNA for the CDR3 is TGCAGTGCCGCCCCCGGGACAGGGCTAAATGAAGATGAGCAGTTCTTC.

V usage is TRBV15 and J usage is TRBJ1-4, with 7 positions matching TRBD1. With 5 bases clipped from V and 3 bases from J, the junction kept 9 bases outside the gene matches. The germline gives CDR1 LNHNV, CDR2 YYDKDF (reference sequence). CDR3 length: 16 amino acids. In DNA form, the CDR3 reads TGTGCCACCAGCCAATTCACAGGGGAGGCTAATGAAAAACTGTTTTTT. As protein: CATSQFTGEANEKLFF.

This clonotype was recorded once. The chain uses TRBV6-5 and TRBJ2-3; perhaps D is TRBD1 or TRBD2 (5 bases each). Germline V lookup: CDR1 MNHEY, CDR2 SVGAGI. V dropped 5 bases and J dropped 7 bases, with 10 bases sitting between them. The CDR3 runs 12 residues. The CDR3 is CASSEGPHTQYF. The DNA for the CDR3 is TGTGCCAGCAGTGAGGGACCCCATACGCAGTATTTT.

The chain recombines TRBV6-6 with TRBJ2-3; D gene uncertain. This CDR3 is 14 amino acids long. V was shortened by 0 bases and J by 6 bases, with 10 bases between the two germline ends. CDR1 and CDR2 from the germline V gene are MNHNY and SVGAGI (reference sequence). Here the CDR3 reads CASSYSSQLDTQYF. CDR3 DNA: TGTGCCAGCAGTTACTCATCACAGCTGGATACGCAGTATTTT.

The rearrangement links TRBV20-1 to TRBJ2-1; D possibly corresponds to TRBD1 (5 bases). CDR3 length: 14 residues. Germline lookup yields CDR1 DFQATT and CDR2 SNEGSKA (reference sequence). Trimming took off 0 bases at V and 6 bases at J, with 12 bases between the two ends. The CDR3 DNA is TGCAGTGCTAGAGATCAGGGTCTGGTCAATGAGCAGTTCTTC. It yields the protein CSARDQGLVNEQFF.

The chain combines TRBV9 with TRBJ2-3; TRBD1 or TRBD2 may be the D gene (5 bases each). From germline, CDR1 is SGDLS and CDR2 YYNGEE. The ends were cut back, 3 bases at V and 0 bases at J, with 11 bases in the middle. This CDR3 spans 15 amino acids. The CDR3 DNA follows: TGTGCCAGCAGCGGGGGGAAAACTAGCACAGATACGCAGTATTTT. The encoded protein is CASSGGKTSTDTQYF.

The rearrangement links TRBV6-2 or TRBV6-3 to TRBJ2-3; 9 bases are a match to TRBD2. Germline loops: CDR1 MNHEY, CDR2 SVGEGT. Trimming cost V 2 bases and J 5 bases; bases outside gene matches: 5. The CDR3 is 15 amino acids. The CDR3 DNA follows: TGTGCCAGCAGTTACGCGGGGGGGTCAGTAGATACGCAGTATTTT. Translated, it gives CASSYAGGSVDTQYF.

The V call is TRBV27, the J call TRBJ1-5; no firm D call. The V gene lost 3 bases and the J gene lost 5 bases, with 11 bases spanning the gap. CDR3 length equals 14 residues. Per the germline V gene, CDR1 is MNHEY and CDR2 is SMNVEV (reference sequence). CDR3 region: CASSLVGRYQPQHF. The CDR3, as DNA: TGTGCCAGCAGTTTGGTAGGCCGCTATCAGCCCCAGCATTTT.

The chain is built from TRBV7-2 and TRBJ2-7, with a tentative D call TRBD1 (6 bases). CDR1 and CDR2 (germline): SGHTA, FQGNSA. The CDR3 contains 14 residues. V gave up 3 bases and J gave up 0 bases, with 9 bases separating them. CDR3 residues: CASSFTGSSYEQYF. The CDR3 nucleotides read TGTGCCAGCAGCTTTACAGGGAGCTCCTACGAGCAGTACTTC.

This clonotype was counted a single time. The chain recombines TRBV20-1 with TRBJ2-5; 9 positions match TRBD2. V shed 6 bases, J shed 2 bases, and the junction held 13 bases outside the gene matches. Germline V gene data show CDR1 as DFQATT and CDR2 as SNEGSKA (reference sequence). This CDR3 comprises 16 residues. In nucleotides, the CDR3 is TGCAGTGCCTTCGGACTAGCGCTTGCAGTTCAAGAGACCCAGTACTTC. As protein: CSAFGLALAVQETQYF.

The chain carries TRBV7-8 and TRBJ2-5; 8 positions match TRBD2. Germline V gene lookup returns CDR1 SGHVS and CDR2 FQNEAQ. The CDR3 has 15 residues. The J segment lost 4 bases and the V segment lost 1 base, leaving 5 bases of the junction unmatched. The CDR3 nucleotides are TGTGCCAGCAGCTTAGTCCGGGGGGGCCGAGAGACCCAGTACTTC. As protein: CASSLVRGGRETQYF.

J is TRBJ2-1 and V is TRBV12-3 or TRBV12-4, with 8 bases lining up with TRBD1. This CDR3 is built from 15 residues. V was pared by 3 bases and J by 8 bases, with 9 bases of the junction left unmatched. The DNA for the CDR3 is TGTGCCAGCAGTTTGTTGGACAGGGTGAACGATGAGCAGTTCTTC. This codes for CASSLLDRVNDEQFF.